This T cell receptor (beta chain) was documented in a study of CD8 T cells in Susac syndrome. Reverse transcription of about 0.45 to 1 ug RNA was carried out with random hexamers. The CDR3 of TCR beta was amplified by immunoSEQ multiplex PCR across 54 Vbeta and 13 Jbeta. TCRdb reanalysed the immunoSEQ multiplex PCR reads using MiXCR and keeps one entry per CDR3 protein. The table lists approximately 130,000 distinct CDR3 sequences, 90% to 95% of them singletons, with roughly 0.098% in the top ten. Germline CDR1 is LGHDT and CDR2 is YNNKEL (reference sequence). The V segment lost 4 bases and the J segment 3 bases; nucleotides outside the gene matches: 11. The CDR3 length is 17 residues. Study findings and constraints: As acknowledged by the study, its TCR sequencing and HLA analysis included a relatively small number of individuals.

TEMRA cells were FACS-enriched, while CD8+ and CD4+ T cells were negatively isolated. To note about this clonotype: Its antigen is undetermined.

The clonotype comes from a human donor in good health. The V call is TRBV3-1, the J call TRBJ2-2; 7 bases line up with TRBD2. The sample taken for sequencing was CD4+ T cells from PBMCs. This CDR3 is CASSLQTASGYTGELFF. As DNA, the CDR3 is TGTGCCAGCAGCCTCCAGACGGCTAGCGGATACACCGGGGAGCTGTTTTTT.